Described below is a single TCR beta chain sequence and its context. Antigen unknown. The sample originates from a study of shared clonotypes between healthy human individuals. Study conclusions and caveats: The authors sampled blood alone, and tissue repertoires likely differ.

Clones were sequenced by immunoSEQ multiplex PCR, and TCRdb holds only the in-frame ones, with some missing. The sample records 2,100,000 or so clones, nearly 97% being singletons. Deletions cut 0 bases from V and 7 bases from J, with 6 bases between. Germline V gene sequence: CDR1 ENHRY, CDR2 SYGVKD. CDR3 size: 13 residues. The clonotype originates from a man aged 18 to 35 in good health. Source material: naive CD4+ T cells sorted from blood. Subset specified: CD45RA+ positively selected. The V gene is TRBV10-3, the J gene TRBJ1-4; D gene uncertain. CDR3 sequence reads: CAISESWIEKLFF. The CDR3 DNA follows: TGTGCCATCAGTGAGTCTTGGATTGAAAAACTGTTTTTT.